This TCR beta chain is from a study of T cell responses to AZD1222 COVID-19 vaccine. Study observations and caveats: Baseline testing showed seropositivity in only five to seven AZD1222 recipients. Nearly half of spike-specific TCRs reportedly target unmutated variant regions. Clonal diversity was possibly underestimated; the donors were predominantly white British and more often female.

The protocol was immunoSEQ multiplex PCR, while the TCRdb copy is restricted to in-frame clones and leaves out a portion. The sample has about 100,000 clones, over 80% seen once; the top ten hold less than 9.5%. Worth noting for this clone: The antigen is undetermined.

The sequence was collected from an adult in good health. Here the sequenced sample was peripheral blood, taken on day 0 of AZD1222 vaccination.

The CDR3 region has the DNA TGTGCCAGCAGCTTAGGGACAGGGGGAAGGGAGACCCAGTACTTC. Its translation is CASSLGTGGRETQYF. This chain connects TRBV7-2 to TRBJ2-5, with TRBD1 matching over 10 bases. The CDR3 consists of 15 residues. V lost 1 base to trimming and J lost 5 bases; unmatched junction nucleotides: 4. From germline, CDR1 is SGHTA and CDR2 FQGNSA.